This T cell receptor beta chain was retrieved from a study of immune evolution from preneoplasia to lung adenocarcinoma (TCRdb year 2021). Concerning the study at large: HLA loss of heterozygosity was found in 7% of AIS, approximately 14% of MIA and 25% to 40% of ADC lesions, and in no AAH lesions. TCR sequencing data were obtained from under 55 patients. It was reported in the study that approximately 99 samples were used for TCR sequencing. In total, the cohort included some 50 patients with pulmonary nodules, all of whom underwent surgical resection. The immune data were integrated with whole exome sequencing and methylation data from the same cohort of nodules. Resected precursor lesions (AAH, AIS, MIA) and invasive adenocarcinomas were compared with paired morphologically normal lung tissue. Sample size was based on specimen availability rather than a prior power calculation. Immune contexture across lung adenocarcinoma precursors and invasive adenocarcinoma was profiled using immune gene expression, TCR sequencing and multiplex immunofluorescence. POLYSOLVER was used to infer Class I HLA alleles from exome data, while LOHHLA was used to detect allele-specific HLA loss.

Using the immunoSEQ hsTCRbeta Kit, TCR beta CDR3 regions were sequenced from DNA. In the original analysis: The ImmunoSEQ Analyzer was used to analyse the TCR sequencing data. T cell clonality was calculated on productive rearrangements as 1 minus Pielou's evenness. The inverse Simpson index, applied to productive templates, was used to measure T cell diversity. T cell density was defined as TCR beta template counts normalized to usable DNA, with usable DNA estimated by amplifying and sequencing housekeeping genes. TCR metrics were compared across histologic stages using two-sided Kruskal-Wallis tests. TCRdb's version of the immuneACCESS table is confined to in-frame rearrangements and falls short of the full clone set. An unresolved V gene accounts for under half of the shortfall where checked; the remainder is of unknown origin. V and J calls and clone size come straight from that table; D and trimming were deduced from the DNA. The sample table records fewer than 9,500 clones; roughly four fifths of these occur just once. Roughly 2.3% of the sample is in the top ten clones.

About this clone itself: The antigen it binds to is not known. Base qualities are not at hand, and no much larger clone is one base apart.

The germline V gene (reference sequence) specifies SEHNR as CDR1 and FQNEAQ as CDR2. Including the terminal cysteine and phenylalanine, the CDR3 comprises 16 residues. The only DNA kept is the CDR3, 48 bases in frame from the first base. Ends trimmed: V by 6 bases, J by 2 bases; bases unmatched to a gene: 12. Overall results and qualifications from the work: All patients were from Japan and China, so applicability to Western populations was uncertain. The highest T cell clonality was observed in KRAS-mutant nodules compared with EGFR-mutant or double wild-type lesions. The highest clonality was observed in normal lung, whereas higher T cell density and diversity but lower clonality appeared to be present in later-stage lesions. Top T cell clone frequencies were highest in normal lung and appeared to decrease progressively from AAH through AIS, MIA and invasive adenocarcinoma. The findings reflected association rather than direct causation, and larger cohorts with long-term follow-up and longitudinal biopsies were considered necessary.

Patients underwent resection in Japan or China between the mid-2010s and the late 2010s. Histologic diagnosis of each case was confirmed independently by two lung cancer pathologists on H&E slides. To enrich premalignant or tumor cells for nucleic acid extraction, macro-dissection was performed after pathologic assessment. FFPE tissue was used for DNA isolation with the AllPrep DNA/RNA FFPE Kit. The sequence was obtained from a person aged 50-75 years with lung adenocarcinoma. The sequencing sample was made of FFPE invasive lung adenocarcinoma tissue. The cell subset or site label corresponds to: frankly invasive lung adenocarcinoma (ADC). The chain employs TRBV7-9 and TRBJ2-7; the junction holds 8 bases that match TRBD2. The CDR3 protein: CASSPLGREDPYEQYF. The nucleotide sequence is TGTGCCAGCAGTCCCCTCGGGCGGGAGGACCCCTACGAGCAGTACTTC.